This T cell receptor beta chain was found in a study of graft-versus-host responses after intestinal transplantation. The method was immunoSEQ multiplex PCR; TCRdb's version includes in-frame clones alone and lacks a portion of them. In the table there are tens of thousands of clones, under 95% of which are singletons. As regards this clone: The antigen is undetermined.

Germline values: CDR1 SGHVS, CDR2 FNYEAQ. The J segment lost 7 bases and the V segment lost 4 bases, leaving 18 bases of the junction unmatched. The CDR3 consists of 20 residues. The TCR was taken from a human donor who received an intestinal transplant. Sequenced material: unstimulated CD8+ T cells sorted from spleen or lymph node cells, taken before intestinal transplant. The rearrangement links TRBV7-6 to TRBJ2-1, with TRBD2 identical over 14 bases. The CDR3, as DNA: TGTGCCAGCAGCTCCCCCAGGGTAGGACTAGCGGGGGGCGGTACGAATGAGCAGTTCTTC. Residues: CASSSPRVGLAGGGTNEQFF.